This T cell receptor (beta chain) was obtained from a study of blood T cell repertoires in COVID-19. Study-level background: PBMCs, B-cell-depleted T cells, or T cells were the source of the cDNA or gDNA that made up the material.

As originally analysed: From reference gene primer amplification, estimates of nucleated cell counts were derived. The method was immunoSEQ multiplex PCR; TCRdb's version includes in-frame clones alone and lacks a portion of them. The V and J calls and the clone size are those of that table, but D and trimming were determined from the DNA. The data show around 440,000 clones, with more than 70% seen just once and 10% to 15% held by the top ten. The length of the CDR3 is 12 residues. V was trimmed by 7 bases and J by 4 bases, leaving 5 bases between them. CDR1 and CDR2 from the germline V gene are LGHDT and YNNKEL (reference sequence). Seattle cases were enrolled at active infection and followed longitudinally.

Sequencing input: peripheral blood. The origin of this receptor is a woman aged 50 to 65 with COVID-19, enrolled during active disease. This chain links TRBV3-1 (or the pseudogene TRBV3-2) with TRBJ1-6; no definite D call. CDR3 DNA sequence: TGTGCCAGCACCTTATATAATTCACCCCTCCACTTT. Protein product: CASTLYNSPLHF.